This T cell receptor beta chain was sequenced in a study of shared clonotypes between healthy human individuals (dated by TCRdb to 2020 to 2022). For the wider study: The cohort included three men and a couple of women between 18 and 49 years of age. For each donor, CD4 naive and CD4 memory were each given three plates, CD8 naive was given two plates, and CD8 memory was given one plate. To estimate repertoire size and how much clonotype sharing occurs between individuals, the study deeply sequenced the blood TCR repertoires of a handful of healthy adults. Between about 0.94 and 8.9 billion PBMCs per donor were obtained by leukapheresis. To increase sequencing depth and limit assay-specific biases, different laboratories used diverse techniques to prepare libraries and sequence TCR repertoires. The research as a whole found: Even with the large sequencing depth, rarefaction of the sorted-subset datasets indicated that sequencing was incomplete. Sampling was limited to blood, and TCR repertoires in tissue likely differ from TCR repertoires in blood. Based on pairwise subsampling, the degree of clonotype sharing among donors was expected to be affected by sequencing depth. Because the study included only a small number of donors, the genetic and exposure-history diversity represented was limited. Estimated clonotype richness was generally larger for naive than for memory subsets. Higher generation probabilities were observed for clonotypes shared by all four sorted-subset donors than for non-shared clonotypes. About 5% of naive CD4, 3.5% of naive CD8, approximately 2.2% of memory CD4, and about 0.4% of memory CD8 clonotypes were shared across a few donors.

Remarks on this clone: Its target antigen remains unknown. No quality values exist for individual bases; no much larger clone is one base distant.

For the CD8 naive samples, CD45RO-negative cells were positively selected for CCR7, yielding a CD45RA+CCR7+ population from which TemRA cells were excluded. The donors were healthy, HIV-negative adults with no recently reported acute infections or vaccinations. All donors were Caucasian adults living in Nashville, Tennessee, USA. After blood collection by leukapheresis, PBMCs were isolated using Ficoll-Histopaque density gradient centrifugation and then cryopreserved in the vapor phase of liquid nitrogen. Analytical flow cytometry was used to check the purity and quantity of every magnetically sorted T cell population. Each sorted fraction had its genomic DNA isolated and then quantified by UV absorbance on a Nanodrop 2000c. The CDR3 runs 14 residues from the cysteine to the phenylalanine. Only the CDR3 portion is preserved as DNA: 42 bases, with reading frame beginning at the first base. V is shortened by 1 base, J by 5 bases, and the region joining them spans 11 bases. The germline V gene (reference sequence) specifies SEHNR as CDR1 and FQNEAQ as CDR2.

Using the deep immunoSEQ assay, multiplex PCR amplified TCR CDR3 regions from genomic DNA. Extracted genomic DNA from each cell subset was spread evenly across all wells of several immunoSEQ 96-well plates, with each plate serving as a replicate. For sorted subsets, each replicate PCR was loaded with about 0.2 ug genomic DNA, equivalent to some 27,000 T cell genomes. The purified libraries were quantified using a Qubit 3.0 fluorometer, sized with a Bioanalyzer 2100, and then quantified again using the KAPA Library Quantification kit. A separate single-read 150-cycle Illumina NextSeq 550 flow cell was used to sequence each immunoSEQ 96-well plate. Per the source publication's procedure: Because the immunoSEQ output included only junctional sequences and no quality scores, the filtering could not be the same as the filtering used for full-length reads. Sequences were annotated with PyIR, a Python wrapper for IgBLAST v1.9, and V/J genes and CDR3 were assigned using IMGT germline references. Reads were removed for weak V/J assignments (E-value above 1e-6), missing CDR3, stop codons, out-of-frame junctions, or ambiguous translated residues. V3J clonotypes were defined by identical inferred V gene, J gene, and CDR3 amino acid sequence. Percentage overlap between repertoires was calculated by dividing the number of shared unique clonotypes by the size of the smaller repertoire. RTK rarefaction, the Chao1 estimator, and Recon v2.1 estimates of unobserved clonotypes were used to assess repertoire richness. Generation probabilities for all TCRbeta clonotypes obtained by the gDNA method from a handful of donors were computed using OLGA. TCRdb mirrors the immuneACCESS table, restricted to in-frame sequences. Some clones are absent from its copies; in checked studies, under half trace to an unresolved V gene, and the reason for the others is unknown. V, J and clone size derive from that table, while D and trimming were established from the DNA sequence. The table for this sample lists approximately 2,000,000 clones; just under 95% of them were counted only once. Around 1.8% of the sample lies in the top ten.

The sample was naive CD8+ T cells from PBMCs. According to the study, the label for this sample's cell subset or site signals: CD45RA+CCR7+. This TCR was sampled from a man between 18 and 29 years old in good health. Some clones in this sample may be carry-over from other donors' samples. The chain links TRBV7-9 with TRBJ1-1, with the D gene too uncertain to name. The encoded CDR3 is CASSLVSIHTEAFF. The nucleotide sequence is given as TGTGCCAGCAGCTTAGTTTCTATCCATACTGAAGCTTTCTTT.